This T cell receptor beta chain derives from a study of blood T cells in healthy people across ages (dated by TCRdb to the mid-2010s). Looking at the study overall: In model experiments, roughly one uniquely barcoded TCR beta cDNA molecule per two T cells was captured by template switching. Using deep sequencing normalized with unique cDNA molecular identifiers, the study measured how TCR beta repertoire diversity changes with age. The donors were divided into four age groups: young (average approximately 15 years), middle-aged (under 40), aged (approximately 59) and long-lived (about 90). To avoid experimental bias, donors of different ages were distributed randomly across sequencing lanes. Using the same blood draw, the study looked at two additional independent replicas of 1 million unique cDNA reads for two donors, one aged 18 to 30 and the other aged 80 or older.

This clonotype showed up just a few times. This receptor's antigen is unknown. No clone much larger than this one lies a single base away; base qualities are absent. What the work shows at the level of the full study, not this receptor alone: Because donor CMV infection status was unknown, age-related changes in expanded clonotypes were potentially confounded. Estimates of total diversity from one million sequenced T cells were regarded as lower bounds and underestimates. Observed TCR beta diversity correlated strongly with the percentage of naive T cells measured by flow cytometry. Compared with the aged group, more naive CD4+ T cells, fewer expanded clones and increased TCR diversity were shown by the long-lived group, suggesting age selection. As age increased, observed TCR beta diversity per million T cells dropped in a roughly linear way, and a significant reduction was already evident by age roughly 36. Because profiling used bulk unsorted PBMCs, naive and antigen-experienced compartments could not be compared conclusively.

The 39 donors, aged 6 to 90 years, were systemically healthy Caucasian individuals from Russia. Each donor gave 8 to 10 milliliters of peripheral blood, collected into EDTA-treated Vacutainer tubes. Ficoll-Paque density-gradient centrifugation was used to isolate PBMCs, with at least 7 million obtained per sample. Trizol reagent was used to extract total RNA from the PBMCs, yielding at least 5 micrograms per sample. Naive CD45RAhigh/CD27high T cell percentages were measured by flow cytometry on a PBMC aliquot from every donor. The CDR3 sequence holds 15 residues, the cysteine and phenylalanine included. Of the read, only the CDR3 DNA is kept; its 45 bases are in frame from base 1. V and J lose 6 bases and 1 base, and a span of 11 bases separates them. CDR1 SGHRS and CDR2 YFSETQ were looked up in the germline V gene. Receptor amplification or capture employed 5' RACE. TCRdb records Illumina HiSeq 2500 as the sequencer. A second PCR of roughly 7 to 11 cycles was performed with a sample-barcoded 5' primer and a J-beta primer mix. Each TCR beta cDNA molecule received a unique molecular identifier from a template-switch 5' adaptor carrying 12 random nucleotides. Each sample yielded at least 3 million CDR3-containing paired-end reads. First-strand cDNA was synthesized from all RNA with the Mint cDNA synthesis kit, primed by a TRBC-specific oligonucleotide. Following uracil-DNA glycosylase treatment, a first 18-cycle PCR with universal primers M1SS and BC2_uni_R was performed on all cDNA. Processing in the source paper ran as follows. Each sample was normalized by randomly selecting 1 million high-quality reads, each carrying a distinct molecular identifier. Reads sharing molecular identifiers were discarded rather than binned into consensus sequences. MiTCR, with a Q25 quality threshold and the strictest error-elimination algorithm, was used for CDR3 identification, clonotype clustering and error correction. Lower-bound total TCR beta diversity was estimated with a nonparametric unseen species model using Euler transformation. In-frame beta chains were kept once TCRdb had trimmed the public reads at Q25 with fastp and called clones with MiXCR. Rows merge per CDR3 protein into single entries with the most common DNA and genes. In this record, the V and J calls reflect TCRdb's handling and not the investigators' own analysis. A total of 910,000 or so distinct CDR3 sequences appear in this sample, just over 50% of them only once. Over 20% of the sample comes from the top ten.

The sequence is built from TRBV5-1 and TRBJ2-6; a tentative D match to TRBD2 spans 6 bases. This clonotype originated in a woman in her sixties in good health. The sample consisted of blood. Here is the DNA: TGCGCCAGCATGCGGGGCGCTTCTGGGGCCAACGTCCTGACTTTC. Translated, this gives CASMRGASGANVLTF.